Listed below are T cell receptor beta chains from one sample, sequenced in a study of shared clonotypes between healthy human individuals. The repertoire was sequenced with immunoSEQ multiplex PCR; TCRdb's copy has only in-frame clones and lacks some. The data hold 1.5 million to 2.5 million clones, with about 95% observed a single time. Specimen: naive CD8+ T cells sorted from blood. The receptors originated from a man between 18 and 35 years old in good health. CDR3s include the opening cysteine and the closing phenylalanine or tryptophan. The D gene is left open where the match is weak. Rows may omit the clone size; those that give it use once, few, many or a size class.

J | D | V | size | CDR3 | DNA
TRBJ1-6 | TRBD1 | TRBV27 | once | CASSVQGANSLLHF | TGTGCCAGCAGCGTTCAGGGGGCCAATTCACTCCTCCACTTT
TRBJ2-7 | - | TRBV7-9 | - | CASSPEASYEQYF | TGTGCCAGCAGCCCAGAGGCTTCCTACGAGCAGTACTTC
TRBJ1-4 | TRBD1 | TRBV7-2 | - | CASSPQKGTEEKLFF | TGTGCCAGCAGCCCTCAAAAAGGGACAGAAGAAAAACTGTTTTTT
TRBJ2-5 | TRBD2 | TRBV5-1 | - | CASSPRIAGYQETQYF | TGCGCCAGCAGCCCTAGGATAGCGGGGTACCAAGAGACCCAGTACTTC
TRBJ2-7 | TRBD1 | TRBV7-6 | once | CASSLAGTGLPYEQYF | TGTGCCAGCAGCTTAGCTGGGACAGGCCTCCCCTACGAGCAGTACTTC
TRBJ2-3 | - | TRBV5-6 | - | CASSLGGQDTQYF | TGTGCCAGCAGCTTGGGGGGGCAAGATACGCAGTATTTT
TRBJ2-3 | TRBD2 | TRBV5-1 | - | CASSLSLAGNTDTQYF | TGCGCCAGCAGCTTGTCCCTAGCGGGGAACACAGATACGCAGTATTTT
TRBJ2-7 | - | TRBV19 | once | CASSRDGPYEQYF | TGTGCCAGTAGCCGGGACGGTCCCTACGAGCAGTACTTC
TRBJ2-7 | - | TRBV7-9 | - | CASSLEAGAESYF | TGTGCCAGCAGCTTAGAGGCCGGGGCGGAGTCGTACTTC
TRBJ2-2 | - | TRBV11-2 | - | CASSLWIGELFF | TGTGCCAGCAGCTTGTGGATCGGGGAGCTGTTTTTT
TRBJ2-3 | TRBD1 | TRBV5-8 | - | CASSGPGQGTDTQYF | TGTGCCAGCAGCGGACCGGGACAGGGGACCGATACGCAGTATTTT
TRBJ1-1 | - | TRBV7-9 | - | CASSLGINTEAFF | TGTGCCAGCAGCTTAGGAATTAACACTGAAGCTTTCTTT
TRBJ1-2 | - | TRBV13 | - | CASSLDLNNYGYTF | TGTGCCAGCAGCTTAGACCTGAACAACTATGGCTACACCTTC
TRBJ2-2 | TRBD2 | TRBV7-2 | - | CASSTLLAGGAGGELFF | TGTGCCAGCAGCACTCTGCTAGCGGGAGGGGCCGGCGGGGAGCTGTTTTTT
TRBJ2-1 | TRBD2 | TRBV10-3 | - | CAITLADSNEQFF | TGTGCCATCACACTAGCGGACTCCAATGAGCAGTTCTTC
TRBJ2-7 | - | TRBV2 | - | CASTDTIREQYF | TGTGCCAGCACGGACACCATACGGGAGCAGTACTTC
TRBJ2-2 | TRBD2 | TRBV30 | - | CAWTLAGGQELFF | TGTGCCTGGACTTTAGCGGGGGGGCAGGAGCTGTTTTTT
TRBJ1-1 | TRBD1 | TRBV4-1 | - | CASSWRGQGNTEAFF | TGCGCCAGCAGCTGGCGGGGACAGGGAAACACTGAAGCTTTCTTT
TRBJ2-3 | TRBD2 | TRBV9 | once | CASSVTSGGADTQYF | TGTGCCAGCAGCGTGACTAGCGGGGGGGCAGATACGCAGTATTTT
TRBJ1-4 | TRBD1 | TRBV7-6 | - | CAIGQAEKLFF | TGTGCCATAGGACAGGCCGAAAAACTGTTTTTT
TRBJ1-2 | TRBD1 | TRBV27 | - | CASSLLEGATYGYTF | TGTGCCAGCAGTTTACTAGAGGGGGCCACCTATGGCTACACCTTC
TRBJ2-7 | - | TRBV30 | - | CAWSAGQFFYEQYF | TGTGCCTGGAGTGCCGGACAGTTCTTCTACGAGCAGTACTTC
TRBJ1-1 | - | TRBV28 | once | CASTLTSGVTEAFF | TGTGCCAGCACTCTAACGTCGGGGGTTACTGAAGCTTTCTTT
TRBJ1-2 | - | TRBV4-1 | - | CASSHGDLYGYTF | TGCGCCAGCAGCCACGGGGACCTCTATGGCTACACCTTC
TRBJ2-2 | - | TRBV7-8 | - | CASSLPPWETGELFF | TGTGCCAGCAGCTTACCACCGTGGGAAACCGGGGAGCTGTTTTTT
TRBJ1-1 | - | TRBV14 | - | CASSYLAGAEAFF | TGTGCCAGCAGCTACCTAGCCGGGGCTGAAGCTTTCTTT
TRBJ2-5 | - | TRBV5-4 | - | CASSFLTDQETQYF | TGTGCCAGCAGCTTCCTGACAGACCAAGAGACCCAGTACTTC
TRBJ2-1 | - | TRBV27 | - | CASTWRGGYNEQFF | TGTGCCAGCACTTGGAGGGGTGGCTACAATGAGCAGTTCTTC
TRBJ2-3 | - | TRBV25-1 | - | CASSQGGDTQYF | TGTGCCAGCAGTCAAGGGGGAGATACGCAGTATTTT
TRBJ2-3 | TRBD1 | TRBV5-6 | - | CASSPGTGADTQYF | TGTGCCAGCAGCCCCGGGACAGGGGCAGATACGCAGTATTTT
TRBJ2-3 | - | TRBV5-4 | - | CASSLVGPPDTQYF | TGTGCCAGCAGCTTGGTTGGGCCCCCGGATACGCAGTATTTT
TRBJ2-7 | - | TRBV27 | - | CASSLLVQGLSYEQYF | TGTGCCAGCAGTTTATTAGTGCAGGGCCTCTCCTACGAGCAGTACTTC
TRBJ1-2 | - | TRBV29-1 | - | CSVDRNYGYTF | TGCAGCGTCGACAGAAACTATGGCTACACCTTC
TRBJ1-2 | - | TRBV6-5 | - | CASRGPPTYGYTF | TGTGCCAGCAGGGGACCCCCGACCTATGGCTACACCTTC
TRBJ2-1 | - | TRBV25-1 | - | CASSDQWRVGDEQFF | TGTGCCAGCAGTGACCAATGGCGCGTCGGGGATGAGCAGTTCTTC
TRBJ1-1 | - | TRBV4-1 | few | CASSQEGGPSEAFF | TGCGCCAGCAGCCAAGAGGGGGGTCCGTCTGAAGCTTTCTTT
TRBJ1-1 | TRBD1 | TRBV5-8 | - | CASSLPPRAGGTTEAFF | TGTGCCAGCAGCTTACCCCCCAGGGCAGGGGGCACCACTGAAGCTTTCTTT
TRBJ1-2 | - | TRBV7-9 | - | CASSLGYPEGYTF | TGTGCCAGCAGCTTAGGGTATCCGGAGGGCTACACCTTC
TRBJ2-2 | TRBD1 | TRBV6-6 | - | CASTDRVNTGELFF | TGTGCCAGCACTGACAGGGTGAACACCGGGGAGCTGTTTTTT
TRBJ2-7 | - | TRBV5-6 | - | CASSLEGSEQYF | TGTGCCAGCAGCTTGGAAGGGAGCGAGCAGTACTTC
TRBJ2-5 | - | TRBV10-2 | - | CARPMAETQYF | TGCGCCAGACCTATGGCGGAGACCCAGTACTTC
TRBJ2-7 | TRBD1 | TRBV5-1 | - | CASSPRDRAYEQYF | TGCGCCAGCAGCCCCCGGGACAGGGCCTACGAGCAGTACTTC
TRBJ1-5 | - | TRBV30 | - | CAWSGPVDDQPQHF | TGTGCCTGGAGTGGCCCGGTGGACGATCAGCCCCAGCATTTT
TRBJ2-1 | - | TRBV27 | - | CASSTRDFHTPNVQFF | TGTGCCAGCAGTACCCGGGACTTTCACACCCCCAATGTGCAGTTCTTC
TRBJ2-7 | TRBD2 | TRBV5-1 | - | CASSLGWASGSYEQYF | TGCGCCAGCAGCTTGGGGTGGGCTAGCGGTTCCTACGAGCAGTACTTC
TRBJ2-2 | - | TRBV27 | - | CASSLDWAGELFF | TGTGCCAGCAGTTTAGATTGGGCCGGGGAGCTGTTTTTT
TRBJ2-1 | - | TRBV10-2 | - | CASTDAPYPNEQFF | TGCGCCAGCACAGATGCCCCCTACCCCAATGAGCAGTTCTTC
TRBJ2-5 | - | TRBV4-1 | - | CASSPSNRAEETQYF | TGCGCCAGCAGCCCCTCAAACCGGGCGGAAGAGACCCAGTACTTC
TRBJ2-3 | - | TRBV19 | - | CASSIRWDPKDTQYF | TGTGCCAGTAGTATACGATGGGATCCAAAGGATACGCAGTATTTT
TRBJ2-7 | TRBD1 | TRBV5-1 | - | CASSIQPGGTSYEQYF | TGCGCCAGCAGCATTCAACCAGGGGGTACCTCCTACGAGCAGTACTTC